The 8 T cell receptor beta chains presented below share a single source sample, sequenced in a study of graft-versus-host responses after intestinal transplantation. Measured with immunoSEQ multiplex PCR; TCRdb has only the in-frame clones, and not every one. This sample has some 48,000 clones; 95% occur once, and the top ten carry 0.23%. The antigens for these receptors are not known. The source was unstimulated CD8+ T cells sorted from spleen or lymph node cells, collected before transplant. The receptors come from a human donor who was the organ donor for an intestinal transplant.

The chain carries TRBV6-5 and TRBJ2-7, with D possibly being TRBD1 (5 bases). This CDR3 region has 13 residues. CDR1 is MNHEY and CDR2 is SVGAGI in the germline V gene. Trimming left V 2 bases short and J 5 bases short, with 10 bases between. The CDR3 DNA is TGTGCCAGCAGTTACACAGGTGACGACGAGCAGTACTTC. Translation: CASSYTGDDEQYF.

The genes are TRBV4-3 and TRBJ1-2; a weak D match, TRBD1 (5 bases). The CDR3 runs 14 residues. Trimming took 1 base from V and 6 from J, leaving 12 bases between them. Per germline, CDR1 LGHNA and CDR2 YSLEER. CDR3 nucleotide sequence: TGCGCCAGCAGCCAAGTCGAGGGGAGTAATGGCTACACCTTC. This sequence encodes CASSQVEGSNGYTF.

CDR3 nucleotide sequence: TGTGCCAGCAGTGACTCCATCTCCGGTGGCTACACCTTC. Protein product: CASSDSISGGYTF. The V gene is TRBV6-4, the J gene TRBJ1-2; D ambiguous. Germline V CDR1 and CDR2: MRHNA, SNTAGT. This CDR3 contains 13 residues. V lost 0 bases, J lost 7 bases, and 9 bases lay in between.

The chain recombines TRBV5-1 with TRBJ1-2; D unresolved. V lost 1 base to trimming and J lost 9 bases, with 7 bases between them. Germline values: CDR1 SGHRS, CDR2 YFSETQ. The CDR3 runs to 11 residues. CDR3 DNA: TGCGCCAGCAGCTTGTTAGGGTGCTACACCTTC. Amino acids: CASSLLGCYTF. The entire variable domain, with the rest obtained from reference TRBV5-1 and TRBJ1-2, is as follows: KAGVTQTPRYLIKTRGQQVTLSCSPISGHRSVSWYQQTPGQGLQFLFEYFSETQRNKGNFPGRFSGRQFSNSRSEMNVSTLELGDSALYLCASSLLGCYTFGSGTRLTVV.

The chain recombines TRBV4-2 with TRBJ1-1, with D unclear. Trimming took off 4 bases at V and 8 bases at J, with 11 bases between the two ends. CDR1 is LGHNA, CDR2 YNFKEQ, per germline. The CDR3 sequence is 12 residues long. CDR3 DNA sequence: TGTGCCAGCAGCCTACGGACTGAAGAAGCTTTCTTT. It codes for CASSLRTEEAFF.

A remark on this clone: Other DNA sequences in this specimen translate into the identical CDR3. The V gene is TRBV6-5, the J gene TRBJ1-1; D unresolved. The CDR3 runs to 13 residues. Trimming pared 0 bases from V and 1 base from J, leaving 3 bases between. Germline-derived CDR1 and CDR2 are MNHEY and SVGAGI. CDR3 coding DNA: TGTGCCAGCAGTTACTCAGAGAACACTGAAGCTTTCTTT. It translates to CASSYSENTEAFF.

The CDR3 bases are TGTGCCAGCAGCTCAAGTACAGGGCGGACTAATGAAAAACTGTTTTTT. Translating it yields CASSSSTGRTNEKLFF. The chain joins TRBV13 to TRBJ1-4; D is possibly TRBD1 (6 bases). The germline V gene has CDR1 PRHDT and CDR2 FYEKMQ (reference sequence). The CDR3 runs to 16 residues. Trimming stripped 4 bases from V and 2 bases from J, with 14 bases between.

The chain is built from TRBV27 and TRBJ1-2; D is possibly TRBD1 (5 bases). There are 12 residues in the CDR3. Germline CDR1 and CDR2: MNHEY and SMNVEV (reference sequence). Between the trimmed V and J ends, which lost 2 bases and 8 bases, there was a span of 9 bases. CDR3 sequence (DNA): TGTGCCAGCAGTTTAAGGGGATCGGGCTACACCTTC. Its protein product is CASSLRGSGYTF.